This T cell receptor beta chain was recorded in a study of cytomegalovirus exposure and HLA in healthy donors. Study findings and constraints: Across all donors, roughly uniform sequencing depth was an assumption of the presence/absence analyses.

After removal of 9 bases from V and 1 base from J, the junction contained 5 bases not matched to a gene. The CDR3 length is 14 residues. CDR1 is SNHLY and CDR2 is FYNNEI in the germline V gene. Concerning this clone: The antigen remains undetermined.

Researchers ran the PCR with 60 Vbeta and 13 Jbeta primers. TCRdb's copy holds only in-frame clones and misses some; the assay was immunoSEQ multiplex PCR. The table for this sample gives about 200,000 clones. The specimen was PBMCs. The chain carries TRBV2 and TRBJ2-7; 11 nucleotides match TRBD1. This TCR came from a man aged 25-40 years in good health and CMV-seronegative. Here the CDR3 DNA reads TGTGCCAGTACCGGGACAGGGGGGTCCTACGAGCAGTACTTC. Translating it yields CASTGTGGSYEQYF.